This TCR beta chain was sequenced for a study of blood T cell repertoires in COVID-19. Overall study: Collection of acute and convalescent COVID-19 samples took place in the United States, Italy and Spain. From T cells, B-cell-depleted T cells, or PBMCs came the material, which was cDNA or gDNA.

Original methodology: Quantification of nucleated cells was approximated via reference gene primer amplification. Profiled with immunoSEQ multiplex PCR; TCRdb holds only in-frame clones, not every one. That table gives V, J and clone size, and the DNA gave D and trimming. Here the sample spans approximately 250,000 clones, roughly 85% being singletons. Trimming removed 8 bases from V and 10 bases from J; junction bases left unmatched: 12. The CDR3 length is 15 residues. The germline V gene encodes CDR1 MGHDK and CDR2 SYGVNS. Enrolment of Seattle patients took place during active infection, and they were followed longitudinally. This clone showed up just a few times.

J is TRBJ2-1 and V is TRBV25-1; 12 bases map to TRBD2. Sequencing input: peripheral blood. This TCR came from a man aged 50 or older with COVID-19, enrolled during active disease. The CDR3 nucleotides read TGTGCCAGCCGCTTGACTAGCGGGGGAGCCGGGGAGCAGTTCTTC. It codes for CASRLTSGGAGEQFF.